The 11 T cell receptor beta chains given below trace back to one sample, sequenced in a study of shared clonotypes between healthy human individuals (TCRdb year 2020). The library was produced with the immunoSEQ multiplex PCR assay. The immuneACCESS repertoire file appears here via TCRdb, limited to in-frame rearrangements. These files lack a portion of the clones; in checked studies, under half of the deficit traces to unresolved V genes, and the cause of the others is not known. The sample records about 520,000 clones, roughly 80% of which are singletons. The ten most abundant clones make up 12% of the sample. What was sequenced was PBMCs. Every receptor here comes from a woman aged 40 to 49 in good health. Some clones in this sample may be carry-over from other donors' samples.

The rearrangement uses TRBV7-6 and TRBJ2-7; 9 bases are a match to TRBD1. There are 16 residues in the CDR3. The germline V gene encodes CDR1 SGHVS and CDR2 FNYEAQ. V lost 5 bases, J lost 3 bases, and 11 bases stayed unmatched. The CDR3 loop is CASSPYPGQGIYEQYF. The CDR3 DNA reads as TGTGCCAGCAGCCCCTACCCGGGACAGGGTATCTACGAGCAGTACTTC. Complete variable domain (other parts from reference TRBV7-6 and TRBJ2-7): GAGVSQSPRYKVTKRGQDVALRCDPISGHVSLYWYRQALGQGPEFLTYFNYEAQQDKSGLPNDRFSAERPEGSISTLTIQRTEQRDSAMYRCASSPYPGQGIYEQYFGPGTRLTVT.

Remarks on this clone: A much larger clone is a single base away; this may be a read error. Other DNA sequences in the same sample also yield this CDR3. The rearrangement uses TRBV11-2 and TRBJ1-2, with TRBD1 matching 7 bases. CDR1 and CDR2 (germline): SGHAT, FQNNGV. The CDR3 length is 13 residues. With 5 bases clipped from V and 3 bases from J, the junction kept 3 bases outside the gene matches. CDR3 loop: CASSPTGDYGYTF. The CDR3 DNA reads TGTGCCAGCAGCCCCACAGGGGACTATGGCTACACCTTC. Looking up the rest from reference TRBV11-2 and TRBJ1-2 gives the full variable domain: EAGVAQSPRYKIIEKRQSVAFWCNPISGHATLYWYQQILGQGPKLLIQFQNNGVVDDSQLPKDRFSAERLKGVDSTLKIQPAKLEDSAVYLCASSPTGDYGYTFGSGTRLTVV.

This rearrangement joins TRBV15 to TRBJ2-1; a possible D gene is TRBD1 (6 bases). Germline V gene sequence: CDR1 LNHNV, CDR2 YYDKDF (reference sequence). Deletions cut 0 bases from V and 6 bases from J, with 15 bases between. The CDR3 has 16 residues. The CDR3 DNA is TGTGCCACCAGCAGAGAAACAGGGACCGGCGGCAATGAGCAGTTCTTC. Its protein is CATSRETGTGGNEQFF.

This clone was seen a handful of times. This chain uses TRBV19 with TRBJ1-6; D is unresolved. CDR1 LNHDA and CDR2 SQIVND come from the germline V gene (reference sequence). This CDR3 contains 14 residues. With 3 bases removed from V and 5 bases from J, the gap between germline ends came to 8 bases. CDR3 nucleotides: TGTGCCAGTAGTATTCAAACGAATAATTCACCCCTCCACTTT. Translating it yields CASSIQTNNSPLHF.

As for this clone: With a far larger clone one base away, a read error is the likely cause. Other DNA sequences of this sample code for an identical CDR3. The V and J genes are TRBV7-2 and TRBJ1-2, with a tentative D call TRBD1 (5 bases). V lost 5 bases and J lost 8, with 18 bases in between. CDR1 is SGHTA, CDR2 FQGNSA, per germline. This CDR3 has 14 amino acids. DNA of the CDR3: TGTGCCAGCAGCCCGGTTGTTCTGAGGGACGGCTACACCTTC. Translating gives CASSPVVLRDGYTF.

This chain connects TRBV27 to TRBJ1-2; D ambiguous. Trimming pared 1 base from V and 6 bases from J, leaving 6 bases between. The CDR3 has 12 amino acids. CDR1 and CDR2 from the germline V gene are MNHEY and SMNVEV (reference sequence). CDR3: CASSLYGNGYTF. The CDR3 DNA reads TGTGCCAGCAGTTTATATGGGAATGGCTACACCTTC.

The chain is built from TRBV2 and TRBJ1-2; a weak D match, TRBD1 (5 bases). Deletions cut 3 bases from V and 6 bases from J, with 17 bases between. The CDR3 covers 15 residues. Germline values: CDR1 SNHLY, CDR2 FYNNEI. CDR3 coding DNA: TGTGCCAGCAGTGATCAGATTGCAGGGAGGAATGGCTACACCTTC. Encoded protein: CASSDQIAGRNGYTF.

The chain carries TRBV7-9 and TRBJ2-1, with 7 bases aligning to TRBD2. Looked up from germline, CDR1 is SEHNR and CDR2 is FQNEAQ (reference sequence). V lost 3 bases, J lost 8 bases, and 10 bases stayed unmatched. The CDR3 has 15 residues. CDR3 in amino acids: CASSLGGSLAHEQFF. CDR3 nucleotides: TGTGCCAGCAGCTTGGGGGGGAGCCTAGCACATGAGCAGTTCTTC.

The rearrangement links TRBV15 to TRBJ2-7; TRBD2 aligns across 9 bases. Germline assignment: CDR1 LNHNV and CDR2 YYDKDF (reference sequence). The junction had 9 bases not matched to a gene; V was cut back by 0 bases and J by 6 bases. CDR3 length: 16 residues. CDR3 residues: CATSRDRASGAVEQYF. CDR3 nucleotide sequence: TGTGCCACCAGCAGAGATCGGGCTAGCGGGGCCGTCGAGCAGTACTTC.

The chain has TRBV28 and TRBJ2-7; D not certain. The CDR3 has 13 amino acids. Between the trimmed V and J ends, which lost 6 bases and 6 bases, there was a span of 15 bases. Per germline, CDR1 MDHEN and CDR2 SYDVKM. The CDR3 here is CASSSSQRGEQYF. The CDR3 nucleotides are TGTGCCAGCAGCTCATCCCAACGTGGCGAGCAGTACTTC.

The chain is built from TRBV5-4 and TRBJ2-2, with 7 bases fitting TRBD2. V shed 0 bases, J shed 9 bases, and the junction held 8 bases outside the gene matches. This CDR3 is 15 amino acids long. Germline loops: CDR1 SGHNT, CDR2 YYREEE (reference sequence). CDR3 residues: CASSLGGLLARELFF. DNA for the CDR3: TGTGCCAGCAGCTTGGGGGGACTACTAGCACGGGAGCTGTTTTTT.